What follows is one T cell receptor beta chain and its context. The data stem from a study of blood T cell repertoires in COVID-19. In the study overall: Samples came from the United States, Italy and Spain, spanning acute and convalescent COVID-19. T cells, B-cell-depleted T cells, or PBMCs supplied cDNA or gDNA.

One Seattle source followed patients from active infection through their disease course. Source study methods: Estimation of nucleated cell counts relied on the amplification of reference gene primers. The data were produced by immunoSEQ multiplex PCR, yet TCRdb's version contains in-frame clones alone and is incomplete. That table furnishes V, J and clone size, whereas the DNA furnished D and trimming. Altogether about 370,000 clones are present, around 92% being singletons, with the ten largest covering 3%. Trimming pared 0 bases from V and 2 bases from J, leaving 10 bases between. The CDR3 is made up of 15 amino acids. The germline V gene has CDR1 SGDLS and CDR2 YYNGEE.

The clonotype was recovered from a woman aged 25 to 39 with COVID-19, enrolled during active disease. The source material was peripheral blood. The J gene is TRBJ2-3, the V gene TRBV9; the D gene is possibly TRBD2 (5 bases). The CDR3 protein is CASSVVSGDTDTQYF. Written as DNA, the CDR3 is TGTGCCAGCAGCGTAGTAAGCGGAGACACAGATACGCAGTATTTT.